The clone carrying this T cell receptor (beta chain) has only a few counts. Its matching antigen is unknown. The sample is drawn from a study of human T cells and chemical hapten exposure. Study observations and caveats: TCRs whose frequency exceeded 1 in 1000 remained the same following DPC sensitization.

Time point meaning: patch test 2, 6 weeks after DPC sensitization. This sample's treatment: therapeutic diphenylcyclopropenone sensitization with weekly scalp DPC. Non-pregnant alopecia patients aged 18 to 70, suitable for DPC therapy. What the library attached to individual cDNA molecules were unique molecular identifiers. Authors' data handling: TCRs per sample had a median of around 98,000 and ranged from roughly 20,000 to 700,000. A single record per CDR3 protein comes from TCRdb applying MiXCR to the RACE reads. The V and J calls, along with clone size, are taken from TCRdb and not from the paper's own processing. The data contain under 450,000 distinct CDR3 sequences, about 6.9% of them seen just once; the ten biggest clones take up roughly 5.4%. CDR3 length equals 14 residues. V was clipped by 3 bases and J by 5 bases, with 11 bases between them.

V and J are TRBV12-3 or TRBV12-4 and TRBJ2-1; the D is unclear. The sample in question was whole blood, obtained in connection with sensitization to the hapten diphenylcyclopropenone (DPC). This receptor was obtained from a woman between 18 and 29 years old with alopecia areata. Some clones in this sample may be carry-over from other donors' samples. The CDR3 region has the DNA TGTGCCAGCAGTTTCTTAAGCGAGCACAATGAGCAGTTCTTC. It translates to CASSFLSEHNEQFF.